The present TCR beta chain was sequenced within a study of patients and donors after allogeneic stem cell transplantation. TCRdb reanalysed the RT-PCR reads using MiXCR and keeps one entry per CDR3 protein. This repertoire shows about 4,200 distinct CDR3 sequences, about 16% found once; its top ten account for approximately 80%. Trimming pared 2 bases from V and 2 bases from J, leaving 12 bases between. Germline CDR1 and CDR2: MGHRA and YSYEKL. This CDR3 has 15 residues. This clonotype has a count of ten or more. The chain carries TRBV4-1 and TRBJ1-1, with D maybe TRBD1 (5 bases). The sample taken for sequencing was blood, either unsorted or a sorted T cell fraction (not recorded which). This TCR came from a human donor who was either an allogeneic HSCT recipient or a stem cell or donor lymphocyte infusion donor (not recorded which). It is not recorded whose cells these are; they may come from a transplant donor. This chain's CDR3 is CASSQIVRGNTEAFF. The CDR3 DNA is TGCGCCAGCAGCCAAATTGTAAGGGGCAACACTGAAGCTTTCTTT.